The TCR beta chain under discussion was sequenced for a study of shared clonotypes between healthy human individuals. Findings of the study overall: The sampled material consisted only of blood, and tissue repertoires are likely to differ.

The authors' processing: Without quality scores, immunoSEQ junctional reads could not be filtered like full-length reads. The method was immunoSEQ multiplex PCR; TCRdb's version includes in-frame clones alone and lacks a portion of them. From that table come the V and J calls and clone size; the DNA was used to work out D and trimming. This sample has about 1.1 million clones, with around three quarters found just once. The V gene lost 6 bases and the J gene lost 7 bases, with 13 bases spanning the gap. Per the germline V gene, CDR1 is KGHSH and CDR2 is LQKENI. The CDR3 runs 13 residues. To note about this clone: Its antigen is currently unknown.

The V call is TRBV18, the J call TRBJ1-5, with unresolved D. The sample was memory CD4+ T cells from PBMCs. The sample's subset: CD45RA-negative fraction. The sequence derives from a young man in good health. Some clones in this sample may be carry-over from other donors' samples. The CDR3, as DNA: TGTGCCAGCTCGACGGGCCTACGCCAGCCCCAGCATTTT. Its translation: CASSTGLRQPQHF.